The following is a T cell receptor (beta chain) sequence with its context. What it binds is unknown. CD4+ cell separation produced CD45RA+ naive and CD45RA-negative memory subsets. In the original workflow: Owing to the provision of junction-only sequences devoid of quality scores by immunoSEQ, filtering differed. Here immunoSEQ multiplex PCR was the method, and the copy in TCRdb shows in-frame clones only, minus some. The V and J calls and clone size are taken from that table; D and trimming were inferred from the DNA. This sample has hundreds of thousands of clones, with around 74% found just once. These data are taken from a study of shared clonotypes between healthy human individuals. Study conclusions and caveats: The represented genetic and exposure-history diversity was limited by the small number of donors. Relative to clonotypes present in all four donors, those not shared had lower generation probabilities.

The CDR3 contains 16 residues. The trim removed 3 bases at V and 8 bases at J, leaving 11 bases unmatched. Germline assignment: CDR1 LNHDA and CDR2 SQIVND (reference sequence). The rearrangement uses TRBV19 and TRBJ2-1; 9 nucleotides agree with TRBD1. The receptor's source is a woman in her 30s in good health. Sequencing used memory CD4+ T cells sorted from blood. Sample subset: CD45RA-negative fraction. The chain's CDR3 is CASSIRQGGGLDEQFF. The CDR3 DNA is TGTGCCAGTAGTATCCGACAGGGGGGGGGTTTGGATGAGCAGTTCTTC.